This TCR beta chain was found in a study of blood T cell repertoires in COVID-19. At the level of the study: COVID-19 samples from acute and convalescent phases originated in the United States, Italy and Spain. In each case, the material was cDNA or gDNA derived from T cells, B-cell-depleted T cells, or PBMCs.

Source study methods: Estimation of nucleated cell counts was performed using reference gene primer amplification. Method: immunoSEQ multiplex PCR; TCRdb's copy keeps in-frame clones and lacks some. D and trimming were read from the DNA, whereas the V and J calls and clone size are those reported in that table. Among 100,000 to 150,000 clones, about 84% were seen once, and the ten largest hold under 4%. The V end was cut by 0 bases, the J end by 4 bases, with 13 bases between. Germline V gene sequence: CDR1 GTSNPN, CDR2 SVGIG (reference sequence). This CDR3 has 15 residues. The chain combines TRBV30 with TRBJ2-1, with D perhaps matching TRBD2 (5 bases). The sequence came from a man aged 55 to 70 with acute or convalescent COVID-19. Sample: peripheral blood. The CDR3 here is CAWSVSDGVYNEQFF. The CDR3 DNA follows: TGTGCCTGGAGTGTTTCTGACGGGGTTTACAATGAGCAGTTCTTC.